These 30 T cell receptor beta chains were sequenced from one sample in a study of vaccination effects on CD4 cells after COVID-19. Their target antigens are unknown. TCRdb keeps only in-frame clones here, not all; method: immunoSEQ multiplex PCR. The sample lists about 25,000 clones, less than 75% occurring once. Isolating CD4+ T cells followed roughly ten days of culture. The sequenced sample was CD4+ T cells from PBMCs cultured without peptide, obtained before COVID-19 vaccination. All receptors come from a human donor who received a COVID-19 vaccine.

The CDR3 protein is CASSLGVGANVLTF. DNA for the CDR3: TGTGCCAGCAGCTTGGGGGTTGGGGCCAACGTCCTGACTTTC. The chain uses TRBV5-4 and TRBJ2-6; D is undetermined. CDR3 length equals 14 residues. The V end was cut by 0 bases, the J end by 3 bases, with 4 bases between. Germline V gives CDR1 SGHNT, CDR2 YYREEE (reference sequence).

V is TRBV6-4 and J is TRBJ1-2; 9 bases are shared with TRBD1. The germline V gene encodes CDR1 MRHNA and CDR2 SNTAGT. The CDR3 covers 14 residues. The ends lost 6 bases at V and 4 bases at J; junction bases unmatched: 6. The chain's CDR3 is CASSPGQGGYGYTF. The CDR3, as DNA: TGTGCCAGCAGCCCGGGACAGGGCGGCTATGGCTACACCTTC.

The chain combines TRBV7-2 with TRBJ2-7, with D perhaps TRBD2 (5 bases). CDR3 length: 12 amino acids. Trimming cost V 3 bases and J 5 bases, with 8 bases left between them. From germline, CDR1 is SGHTA and CDR2 FQGNSA. The CDR3 loop is CASSLTMDEQYF. In DNA, the CDR3 is TGTGCCAGCAGCTTGACTATGGACGAGCAGTACTTC.

The chain couples TRBV10-3 to TRBJ1-1, with a possible D match to TRBD1 (5 bases). Trimming took 2 bases from V and 1 from J, leaving 5 bases between them. This CDR3 is 13 amino acids long. The germline V gene has CDR1 ENHRY and CDR2 SYGVKD. The CDR3 loop is CAISEGGNTEAFF. The CDR3 bases are TGTGCCATCAGTGAGGGGGGGAACACTGAAGCTTTCTTT.

The V and J genes are TRBV3-1 (or the pseudogene TRBV3-2) and TRBJ2-1, with unresolved D. Between the trimmed V and J ends, which lost 4 bases and 5 bases, there was a span of 6 bases. Germline lookup yields CDR1 LGHDT and CDR2 YNNKEL (reference sequence). The CDR3 loop spans 12 amino acids. The chain's CDR3 is CASSRTDNEQFF. The DNA of the CDR3 is TGTGCCAGCAGCCGGACGGACAATGAGCAGTTCTTC.

The gene calls are TRBV5-6 and TRBJ1-1; the D is unclear. Germline lookup yields CDR1 SGHDT and CDR2 YYEEEE. V lost 2 bases and J 7 bases, leaving 12 bases between the germline ends. This CDR3 is built from 13 residues. CDR3 sequence reads: CASSLGSTGEAFF. The CDR3 DNA is TGTGCCAGCAGCTTAGGGTCTACTGGTGAAGCTTTCTTT.

The gene calls are TRBV5-4 and TRBJ2-3; 10 nucleotides align to TRBD2. V lost 5 bases and J lost 7; bases outside the gene matches: 13. The CDR3 extends over 16 amino acids. Germline loops: CDR1 SGHNT, CDR2 YYREEE (reference sequence). DNA of the CDR3: TGTGCCAGCAGAATTTACACCGGGACTAGCGTATATACGCAGTATTTT. Its protein product is CASRIYTGTSVYTQYF.

Written as DNA, the CDR3 is TGTGCCAGCAGCTTGGCCGGGACTGACTCTGGAAACACCATATATTTT. This gives the protein CASSLAGTDSGNTIYF. V and J are TRBV5-4 and TRBJ1-3; tentative D call: TRBD1 (5 bases). The germline gives CDR1 SGHNT, CDR2 YYREEE (reference sequence). This CDR3 has 16 amino acids. Trimming took 0 bases from V and 0 from J, leaving 10 bases between them.

This chain uses TRBV10-3 with TRBJ2-7, with TRBD2 identical over 12 bases. This CDR3 is built from 16 residues. Trimming at V came to 4 bases and at J to 2 bases, leaving 6 bases not matched to a gene. Germline V gene lookup returns CDR1 ENHRY and CDR2 SYGVKD. Here the CDR3 reads CAISGPSGGAPYEQYF. The DNA of the CDR3 is TGTGCCATCAGTGGACCTAGCGGGGGGGCCCCCTACGAGCAGTACTTC.

The table lists this clone with a count of one. The rearrangement uses TRBV30 and TRBJ2-4; tentative D call: TRBD1 (5 bases). This CDR3 region has 15 residues. Germline loops: CDR1 GTSNPN, CDR2 SVGIG (reference sequence). V was trimmed by 3 bases and J by 0 bases, leaving 12 bases between them. CDR3 region: CAWRNGQVAKNIQYF. DNA for the CDR3: TGTGCCTGGAGGAACGGACAAGTAGCCAAAAACATTCAGTACTTC.

The chain is built from TRBV16 and TRBJ2-3, with TRBD2 as a possible D gene (5 bases). The V and J ends lost 4 bases and 0 bases respectively, with 11 bases between them. Germline values: CDR1 KGHSY, CDR2 FQNENV. This CDR3 contains 15 residues. The CDR3, as DNA: TGTGCCAGCAGCCGCCAGCGGAGTAGCACAGATACGCAGTATTTT. Its protein product is CASSRQRSSTDTQYF.

This rearrangement joins TRBV27 to TRBJ1-1; D uncertain. Germline CDR1 and CDR2: MNHEY and SMNVEV (reference sequence). The length of the CDR3 is 14 residues. V lost 6 bases to trimming and J lost 5 bases, with 16 bases between them. Here the CDR3 DNA reads TGTGCCAGCAGGGAGCCCGGAACACTGACTGAAGCTTTCTTT. This encodes CASREPGTLTEAFF.

This sequence joins TRBV7-2 and TRBJ1-2; D not resolved. Looked up from germline, CDR1 is SGHTA and CDR2 is FQGNSA. Deletions cut 2 bases from V and 7 bases from J, with 14 bases between. The CDR3 consists of 14 residues. The CDR3 sequence: CASSLRPGRTGYTF. In DNA, the CDR3 is TGTGCCAGCAGCTTACGGCCAGGCAGGACTGGCTACACCTTC.

This sequence joins TRBV7-3 and TRBJ2-7; D is undetermined. The V end was cut by 4 bases, the J end by 6 bases, with 10 bases between. The germline V gene has CDR1 SGHTA and CDR2 FQGTGA. This CDR3 comprises 12 residues. The CDR3 DNA follows: TGTGCCAGCAGCTCCGACACGGGCGAGCAGTACTTC. Protein product: CASSSDTGEQYF.

The chain couples TRBV12-5 to TRBJ2-1; 8 nucleotides agree with TRBD2. There are 15 residues in the CDR3. Trimming took 1 base from V and 7 from J; bases not matched to a gene: 6. CDR1 is LGHNT, CDR2 FRNRAP, per germline. The CDR3 loop is CASGLGAGDGNEQFF. As DNA, the CDR3 is TGTGCTAGTGGTTTGGGAGCGGGGGATGGTAATGAGCAGTTCTTC. The full variable domain, rest sourced from reference TRBV12-5 and TRBJ2-1, is DARVTQTPRHKVTEMGQEVTMRCQPILGHNTVFWYRQTMMQGLELLAYFRNRAPLDDSGMPKDRFSAEMPDATLATLKIQPSEPRDSAVYFCASGLGAGDGNEQFFGPGTRLTVL.

The table lists this clone with a few counts. This chain's CDR3 is CAIRPTDREETQYF. DNA of the CDR3: TGTGCCATCAGACCTACGGACAGGGAGGAGACCCAGTACTTC. The V gene is TRBV10-3, the J gene TRBJ2-5, with 8 bases matching TRBD1. CDR3 size: 14 residues. Trimming removed 6 bases from V and 5 bases from J; junction bases left unmatched: 8. Germline V CDR1 and CDR2: ENHRY, SYGVKD.

This chain links TRBV24-1 with TRBJ2-2; 7 bases map to TRBD1. The ends lost 3 bases at V and 3 bases at J; junction bases unmatched: 6. The CDR3 has 16 residues. In germline, CDR1 is KGHDR, CDR2 SFDVKD. The CDR3 sequence: CATSDAGTDYTGELFF. The CDR3 nucleotides read TGTGCCACCAGTGATGCCGGGACAGATTACACCGGGGAGCTGTTTTTT.

The J gene is TRBJ1-2, the V gene TRBV7-9; D uncertain. CDR1 SEHNR and CDR2 FQNEAQ come from the germline V gene (reference sequence). Trimming took 5 bases from V and 1 from J, leaving 14 bases between them. CDR3 length: 15 residues. Written as DNA, the CDR3 is TGTGCCAGCAGCCCCCCTTTCCCGGGTAACTATGGCTACACCTTC. Amino acids: CASSPPFPGNYGYTF.

The sample holds a few counts of this clone. The V call is TRBV3-1 (or the pseudogene TRBV3-2), the J call TRBJ1-4; D perhaps matches TRBD1 (6 bases). This CDR3 has 14 amino acids. Per germline, CDR1 LGHDT and CDR2 YNNKEL (reference sequence). Trimming removed 7 bases from V and 5 bases from J, with 14 bases in between. In DNA, the CDR3 is TGTGCCAGCACCCGAACAGGGTTCAATGAAAAACTGTTTTTT. It specifies CASTRTGFNEKLFF.

The V and J genes are TRBV4-2 and TRBJ1-5; TRBD1 agrees at 11 bases. Per germline, CDR1 LGHNA and CDR2 YNFKEQ. The J segment lost 5 bases and the V segment lost 0 bases, leaving 3 bases of the junction unmatched. The CDR3 length is 16 residues. The CDR3 DNA reads TGTGCCAGCAGCCAAGACCGGGACAGGGGGTATCAGCCCCAGCATTTT. Its translation: CASSQDRDRGYQPQHF.

Only a few counts were recorded for this clone. The chain recombines TRBV2 with TRBJ1-5, with D hard to call. The CDR3 sequence is 16 residues long. The germline V gene encodes CDR1 SNHLY and CDR2 FYNNEI. The V end lost 3 bases, the J end lost 0 bases, and 12 bases lay between the germline ends. The CDR3 here is CASSDRWAYSNQPQHF. The CDR3, as DNA: TGTGCCAGCAGTGACAGGTGGGCGTATAGCAATCAGCCCCAGCATTTT.

The chain combines TRBV18 with TRBJ1-1; a weak D match, TRBD1 (6 bases). Germline CDR1 KGHSH, CDR2 LQKENI. The CDR3 has 14 residues. Between the trimmed V and J ends, which lost 1 base and 4 bases, there was a span of 10 bases. CDR3 loop: CASSPQGEGTEAFF. CDR3 in DNA: TGTGCCAGCTCACCACAGGGGGAAGGCACTGAAGCTTTCTTT.

V usage is TRBV5-5 and J usage is TRBJ2-5; 10 nucleotides align to TRBD1. The V gene's germline CDR1 is SGHKS and CDR2 YYEKEE (reference sequence). This CDR3 contains 15 residues. J gave up 4 bases and V 4 bases, and 7 bases lay outside the gene matches. The DNA of the CDR3 is TGTGCCAGCAGCCCACGGACAGGGGGGGGAGAGACCCAGTACTTC. Amino acid sequence: CASSPRTGGGETQYF.

J is TRBJ1-1 and V is TRBV5-1, with TRBD1 as a possible D gene (6 bases). The germline V and J ends were trimmed by 1 base and 0 bases, with 13 bases remaining between them. Germline V gene sequence: CDR1 SGHRS, CDR2 YFSETQ. The CDR3 runs to 16 residues. The CDR3 bases are TGCGCCAGCAGCTTGTGGAAACAGGGCATGAACACTGAAGCTTTCTTT. Translation gives CASSLWKQGMNTEAFF.

The chain recombines TRBV29-1 with TRBJ1-1; unclear D gene. There are 13 residues in the CDR3. Germline V gene sequence: CDR1 SQVTM, CDR2 ANQGSEA. V lost 3 bases, J lost 2 bases, and 10 bases lay in between. The CDR3 bases are TGCAGCGTTGAGCCCAGGCTAAACACTGAAGCTTTCTTT. This encodes CSVEPRLNTEAFF.

A remark on this clone: This same CDR3 is encoded by further DNA sequences in the sample. V gene TRBV6-5 combines with J gene TRBJ1-1, with TRBD1 as a possible D gene (5 bases). CDR1 MNHEY and CDR2 SVGAGI come from the germline V gene. Trimming pared 6 bases from V and 1 base from J, leaving 9 bases between. The CDR3 is 13 residues long. The CDR3 bases are TGTGCCAGCAGGGGGACGGGGAACACTGAAGCTTTCTTT. Translated, it gives CASRGTGNTEAFF.

The chain recombines TRBV4-1 with TRBJ2-1; maybe TRBD2 (5 bases). CDR1 and CDR2 (germline): MGHRA, YSYEKL. This CDR3 has 18 amino acids. The ends were cut back, 1 base at V and 4 bases at J, with 20 bases in the middle. The CDR3 bases are TGCGCCAGCAGCCAAGTAACAATCTGGCGTAGCGAATACAATGAGCAGTTCTTC. Its translation is CASSQVTIWRSEYNEQFF.

V usage is TRBV9 and J usage is TRBJ2-1; 7 bases are a match to TRBD1. CDR1 SGDLS and CDR2 YYNGEE come from the germline V gene. The J segment lost 7 bases and the V segment lost 2 bases, leaving 9 bases of the junction unmatched. The CDR3 loop spans 15 amino acids. CDR3 protein: CASSVRQGYGNEQFF. The CDR3 DNA sequence: TGTGCCAGCAGCGTCCGACAGGGCTATGGAAATGAGCAGTTCTTC.

The CDR3 protein is CASSRNNSPLHF. DNA for the CDR3: TGTGCCAGCTCGCGGAATAATTCACCCCTCCACTTT. The chain has TRBV18 and TRBJ1-6; D gene uncertain. The CDR3 consists of 12 residues. Germline V lookup: CDR1 KGHSH, CDR2 LQKENI. Trimming cost V 6 bases and J 5 bases, with 5 bases left between them.

V usage is TRBV9 and J usage is TRBJ1-1; maybe TRBD1 (6 bases). The CDR3 is 16 residues long. Germline V gene lookup returns CDR1 SGDLS and CDR2 YYNGEE. Trimming took off 0 bases at V and 4 bases at J, with 16 bases between the two ends. CDR3 bases: TGTGCCAGCAGCGTAGCTCCCCAGGGACAAGTCACTGAAGCTTTCTTT. Protein: CASSVAPQGQVTEAFF. Full variable domain (rest looked up from reference TRBV9 and TRBJ1-1): DSGVTQTPKHLITATGQRVTLRCSPRSGDLSVYWYQQSLDQGLQFLIQYYNGEERAKGNILERFSAQQFPDLHSELNLSSLELGDSALYFCASSVAPQGQVTEAFFGQGTRLTVV.